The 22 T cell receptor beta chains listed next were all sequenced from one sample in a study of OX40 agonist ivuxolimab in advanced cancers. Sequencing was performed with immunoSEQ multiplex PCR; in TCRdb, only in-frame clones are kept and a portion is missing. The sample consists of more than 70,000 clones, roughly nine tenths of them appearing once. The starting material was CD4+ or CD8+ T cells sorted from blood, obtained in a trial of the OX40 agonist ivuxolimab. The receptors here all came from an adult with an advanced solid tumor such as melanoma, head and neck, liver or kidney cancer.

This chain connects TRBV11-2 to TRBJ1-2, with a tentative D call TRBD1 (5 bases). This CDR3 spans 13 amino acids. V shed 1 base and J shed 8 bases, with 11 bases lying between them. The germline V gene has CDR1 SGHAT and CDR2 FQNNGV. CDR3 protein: CASSLARRDGYTF. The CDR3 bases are TGTGCCAGCAGCTTAGCTCGCAGGGACGGCTACACCTTC.

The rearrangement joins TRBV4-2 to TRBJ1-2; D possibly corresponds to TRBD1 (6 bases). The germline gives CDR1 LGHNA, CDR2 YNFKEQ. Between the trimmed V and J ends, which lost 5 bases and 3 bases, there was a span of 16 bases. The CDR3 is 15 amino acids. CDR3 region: CASSLMSAGDYGYTF. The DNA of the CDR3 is TGTGCCAGCAGCTTAATGTCGGCAGGGGACTATGGCTACACCTTC.

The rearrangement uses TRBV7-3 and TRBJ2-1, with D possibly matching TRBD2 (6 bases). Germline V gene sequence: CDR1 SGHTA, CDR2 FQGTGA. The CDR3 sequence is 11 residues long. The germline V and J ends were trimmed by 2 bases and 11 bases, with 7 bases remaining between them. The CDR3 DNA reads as TGTGCCAGCAGCTTAGCGGGGCAGCAGTTCTTC. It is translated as CASSLAGQQFF.

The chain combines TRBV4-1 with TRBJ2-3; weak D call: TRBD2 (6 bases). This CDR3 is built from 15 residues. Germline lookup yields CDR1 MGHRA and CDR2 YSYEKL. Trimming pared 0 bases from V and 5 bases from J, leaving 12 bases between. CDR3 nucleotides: TGCGCCAGCAGCCAAGATAACGTCGGGAGAGATACGCAGTATTTT. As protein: CASSQDNVGRDTQYF.

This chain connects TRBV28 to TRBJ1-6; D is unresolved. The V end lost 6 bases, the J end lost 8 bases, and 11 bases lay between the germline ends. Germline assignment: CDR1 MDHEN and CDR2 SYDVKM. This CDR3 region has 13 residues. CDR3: CASSKFLDSPLHF. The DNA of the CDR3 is TGTGCCAGCAGCAAGTTCTTGGATTCACCCCTCCACTTT.

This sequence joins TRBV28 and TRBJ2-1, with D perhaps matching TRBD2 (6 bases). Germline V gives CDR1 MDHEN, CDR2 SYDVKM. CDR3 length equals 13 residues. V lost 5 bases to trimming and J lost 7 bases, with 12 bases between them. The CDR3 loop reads CASSKGGGNEQFF. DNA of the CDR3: TGTGCCAGCAGTAAGGGTGGGGGGAATGAGCAGTTCTTC.

The CDR3 spells CASQAGGGQPQHF. CDR3 coding DNA: TGTGCCAGTCAAGCGGGGGGCGGTCAGCCCCAGCATTTT. The chain is built from TRBV19 and TRBJ1-5; tentative D call: TRBD1 (6 bases). V lost 8 bases and J 6 bases, leaving 14 bases between the germline ends. This CDR3 has 13 residues. Germline lookup yields CDR1 LNHDA and CDR2 SQIVND (reference sequence).

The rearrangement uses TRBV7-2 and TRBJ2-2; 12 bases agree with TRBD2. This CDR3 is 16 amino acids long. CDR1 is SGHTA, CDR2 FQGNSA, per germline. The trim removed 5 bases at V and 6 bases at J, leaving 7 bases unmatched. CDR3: CASSIGLAGGPGELFF. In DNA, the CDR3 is TGTGCCAGCAGCATCGGGCTAGCGGGGGGGCCCGGGGAGCTGTTTTTT.

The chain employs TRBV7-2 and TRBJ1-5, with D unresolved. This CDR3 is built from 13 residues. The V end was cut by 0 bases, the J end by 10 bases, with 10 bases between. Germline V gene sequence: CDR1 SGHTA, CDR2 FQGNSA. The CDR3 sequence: CASSLAPGQPQHF. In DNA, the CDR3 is TGTGCCAGCAGCTTAGCCCCAGGTCAACCCCAGCATTTT.

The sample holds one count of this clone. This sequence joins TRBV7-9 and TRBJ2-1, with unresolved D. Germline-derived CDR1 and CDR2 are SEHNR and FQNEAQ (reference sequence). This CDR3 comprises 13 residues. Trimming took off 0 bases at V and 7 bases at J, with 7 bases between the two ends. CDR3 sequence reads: CASSLAGRNEQFF. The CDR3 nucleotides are TGTGCCAGCAGCTTAGCAGGTCGAAATGAGCAGTTCTTC.

CDR3 protein: CASAGLAGYNEQFF. In nucleotides, the CDR3 is TGCGCCAGCGCTGGACTAGCGGGGTACAATGAGCAGTTCTTC. This rearrangement joins TRBV5-1 to TRBJ2-1, with TRBD2 identical over 12 bases. Germline V gene data show CDR1 as SGHRS and CDR2 as YFSETQ. V dropped 7 bases and J dropped 4; count of bases not matched to a gene: 3. The CDR3 runs 14 residues.

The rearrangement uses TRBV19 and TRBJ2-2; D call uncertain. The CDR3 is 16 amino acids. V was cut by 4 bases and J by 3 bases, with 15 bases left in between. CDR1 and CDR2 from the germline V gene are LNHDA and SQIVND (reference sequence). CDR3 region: CASSTFTQAYTGELFF. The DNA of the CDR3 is TGTGCCAGTAGTACATTCACTCAGGCTTACACCGGGGAGCTGTTTTTT.

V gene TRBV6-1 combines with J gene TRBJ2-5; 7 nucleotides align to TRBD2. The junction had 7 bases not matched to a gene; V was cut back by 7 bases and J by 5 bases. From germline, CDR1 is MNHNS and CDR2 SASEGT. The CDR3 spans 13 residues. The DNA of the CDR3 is TGTGCCAGCAAACTGACTAGCTTGGAGACCCAGTACTTC. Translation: CASKLTSLETQYF.

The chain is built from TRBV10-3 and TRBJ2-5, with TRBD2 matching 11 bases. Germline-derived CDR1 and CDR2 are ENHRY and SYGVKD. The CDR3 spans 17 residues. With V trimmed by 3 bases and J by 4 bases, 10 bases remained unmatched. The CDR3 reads CAISESRTSGRRETQYF. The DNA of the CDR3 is TGTGCCATCAGTGAAAGTCGAACTAGCGGGAGAAGAGAGACCCAGTACTTC.

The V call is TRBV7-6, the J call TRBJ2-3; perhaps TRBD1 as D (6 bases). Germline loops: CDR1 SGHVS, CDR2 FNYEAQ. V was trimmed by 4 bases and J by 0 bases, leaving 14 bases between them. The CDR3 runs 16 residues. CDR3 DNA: TGTGCCAGCAGCTCAAGAAGCAGGGGTAGCACAGATACGCAGTATTTT. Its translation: CASSSRSRGSTDTQYF.

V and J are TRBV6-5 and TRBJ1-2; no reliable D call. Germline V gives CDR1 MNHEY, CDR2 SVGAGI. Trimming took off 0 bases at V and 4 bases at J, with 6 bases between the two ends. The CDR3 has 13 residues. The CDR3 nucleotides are TGTGCCAGCAGTTACTCGAGAGGCTATGGCTACACCTTC. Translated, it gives CASSYSRGYGYTF.

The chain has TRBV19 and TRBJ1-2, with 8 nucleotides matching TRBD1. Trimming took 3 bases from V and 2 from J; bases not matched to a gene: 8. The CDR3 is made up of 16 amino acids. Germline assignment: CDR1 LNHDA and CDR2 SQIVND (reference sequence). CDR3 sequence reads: CASSMGPDRVNYGYTF. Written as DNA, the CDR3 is TGTGCCAGTAGTATGGGGCCGGACAGGGTGAACTATGGCTACACCTTC.

The CDR3 DNA is TGCGCCAGCAGCCAAGGATTCGCGGGACAGGGATACACTGAAGCTTTCTTT. Protein product: CASSQGFAGQGYTEAFF. The chain couples TRBV4-1 to TRBJ1-1, with 9 bases identical to TRBD1. V lost 1 base, J lost 3 bases, and 9 bases stayed unmatched. The CDR3 totals 17 residues. Germline CDR1 MGHRA, CDR2 YSYEKL.

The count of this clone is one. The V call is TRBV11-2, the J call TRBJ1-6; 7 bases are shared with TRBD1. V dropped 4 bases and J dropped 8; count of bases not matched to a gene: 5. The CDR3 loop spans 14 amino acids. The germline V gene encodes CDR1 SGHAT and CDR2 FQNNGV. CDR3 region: CASSSGGFDSPLHF. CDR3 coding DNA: TGTGCCAGCAGCTCAGGGGGGTTCGATTCACCCCTCCACTTT.

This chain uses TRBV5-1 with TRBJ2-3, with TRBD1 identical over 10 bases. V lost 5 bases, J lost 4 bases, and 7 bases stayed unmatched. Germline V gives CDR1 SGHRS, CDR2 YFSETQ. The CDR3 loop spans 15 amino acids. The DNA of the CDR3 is TGCGCCAGCAGACGACAGGGGGCTTCGGCAGATACGCAGTATTTT. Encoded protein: CASRRQGASADTQYF. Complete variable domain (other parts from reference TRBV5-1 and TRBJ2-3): KAGVTQTPRYLIKTRGQQVTLSCSPISGHRSVSWYQQTPGQGLQFLFEYFSETQRNKGNFPGRFSGRQFSNSRSEMNVSTLELGDSALYLCASRRQGASADTQYFGPGTRLTVL.

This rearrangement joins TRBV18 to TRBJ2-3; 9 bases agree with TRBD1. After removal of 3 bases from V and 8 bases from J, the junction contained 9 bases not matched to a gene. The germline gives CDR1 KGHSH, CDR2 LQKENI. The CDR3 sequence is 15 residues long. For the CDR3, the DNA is TGTGCCAGCTCACCCGGGGACAGGGTTCTTGGTACGCAGTATTTT. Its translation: CASSPGDRVLGTQYF.

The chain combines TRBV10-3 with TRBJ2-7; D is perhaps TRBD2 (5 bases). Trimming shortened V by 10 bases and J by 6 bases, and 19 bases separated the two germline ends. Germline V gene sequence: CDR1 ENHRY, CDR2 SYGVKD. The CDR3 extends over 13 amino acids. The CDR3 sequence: CATQLAAVREQYF. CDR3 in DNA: TGTGCCACCCAACTCGCAGCGGTCCGCGAGCAGTACTTC.